One TCR beta chain is described in this entry. Its antigen is currently unknown. These data originate in a study of cytomegalovirus exposure and HLA in healthy donors. Overall study context: Across roughly 400 genotyped donors, approximately 81% landed in the Caucasian-associated ancestry cluster.

The PCR had 60 Vbeta and 13 Jbeta primers. Sequencing was performed with immunoSEQ multiplex PCR; in TCRdb, only in-frame clones are kept and a portion is missing. The table has 170,000 or so clones, roughly 80% seen once. Study outcomes and limitations: Some highly shared sequence variants likely arose as a pipeline artifact. In a later analysis, common viral pathogens appeared linked to several of the most significant clusters. In vitro, a few CMV-associated chains proved specific for CMV antigens.

The CDR3 is made up of 13 amino acids. CDR1 SGHTA and CDR2 FQGTGA come from the germline V gene. Trimming stripped 4 bases from V and 9 bases from J, with 13 bases between. The TCR comes from a young man in good health and CMV-seronegative. The chain combines TRBV7-3 with TRBJ2-1; no reliable D call. Sequenced input: PBMCs. The CDR3 DNA is TGTGCCAGCAGCTCTCTCTCTACCGGTGAGCAGTTCTTC. Translation gives CASSSLSTGEQFF. The full variable domain, rest sourced from reference TRBV7-3 and TRBJ2-1, is GAGVSQTPSNKVTEKGKYVELRCDPISGHTALYWYRQSLGQGPEFLIYFQGTGAADDSGLPNDRFFAVRPEGSVSTLKIQRTERGDSAVYLCASSSLSTGEQFFGPGTRLTVL.